The sequence of this T cell receptor beta chain was determined in a study of graft-versus-host responses after intestinal transplantation. Study overall: Recipients had multivisceral, liver-intestinal, or isolated intestinal transplants. The whole recipient group had anti-thymocyte globulin induction followed by tacrolimus and steroids for approximately three years.

Trimming took off 0 bases at V and 5 bases at J, with 11 bases between the two ends. Looked up from germline, CDR1 is SGDLS and CDR2 is YYNGEE. The CDR3 runs 14 residues. Study outcomes and limitations: Some patients had graft-donor T cell macrochimerism. In their allografts, the ratios of graft-versus-host to host-versus-graft T cell clones were high. GvH clones turned up in recipient marrow; some had shown up first in ileum or blood.

Assay used: immunoSEQ multiplex PCR; TCRdb lists only in-frame clones, some missing. Of 100,000 to 120,000 clones in the sample, 93% are singletons; the top ten hold 0.4% to 0.65%. In regard to this clone: The antigen is undetermined. This sample also contains other DNA sequences that code for the same CDR3.

This sequence originates from a human donor who received an intestinal transplant. The V and J genes are TRBV9 and TRBJ2-5; D is possibly TRBD2 (6 bases). Source: unstimulated CD8+ T cells sorted from spleen or lymph node cells, taken before intestinal transplant. This CDR3 is CASSVGRSGETQYF. The DNA for the CDR3 is TGTGCCAGCAGCGTAGGGCGGAGCGGGGAGACCCAGTACTTC.